One and the same sample provided the 16 T cell receptor beta chains below, sequenced in a study of blood T cell repertoires in COVID-19. TCRdb keeps only in-frame clones here, not all; method: immunoSEQ multiplex PCR. The table has about 190,000 clones, under 90% seen once; the top ten hold roughly 20%. The sequenced material came from peripheral blood. The receptors shown here come from a human donor in a cohort sampled during active COVID-19.

V and J are TRBV5-1 and TRBJ2-1, with D tentatively TRBD2 (5 bases). Germline V gene data show CDR1 as SGHRS and CDR2 as YFSETQ. V lost 4 bases, J lost 8 bases, and 19 bases lay in between. This CDR3 spans 15 amino acids. CDR3 residues: CASSLNSGGVDEQFF. The CDR3 bases are TGCGCCAGCAGCCTTAACTCTGGAGGAGTCGATGAGCAGTTCTTC.

The DNA for the CDR3 is TGTGCCAGCAGCAGTCAACCGGGACAGGGGGAAGGCACTGAAGCTTTCTTT. The encoded protein is CASSSQPGQGEGTEAFF. The chain has TRBV4-2 and TRBJ1-1, with TRBD1 matching over 11 bases. V gave up 5 bases and J gave up 4 bases; unmatched junction bases: 12. Per germline, CDR1 LGHNA and CDR2 YNFKEQ. The CDR3 sequence is 17 residues long.

The genes are TRBV27 and TRBJ1-5, with D possibly being TRBD1 (5 bases). The CDR3 length is 16 residues. Germline loops: CDR1 MNHEY, CDR2 SMNVEV (reference sequence). Trimming cost V 3 bases and J 3 bases, with 15 bases left between them. The CDR3 sequence is CASSFRLGAVNQPQHF. For the CDR3, the DNA is TGTGCCAGCAGTTTCCGTTTAGGGGCCGTCAATCAGCCCCAGCATTTT.

The chain employs TRBV7-9 and TRBJ1-6; the match to TRBD1 covers 7 bases. This CDR3 is 17 amino acids long. Trimming removed 4 bases from V and 6 bases from J; junction bases left unmatched: 12. The germline CDR1 and CDR2 sequences are SEHNR and FQNEAQ (reference sequence). The CDR3 region has the DNA TGTGCCAGCAGCTCGAACCGTCAAGGGACAGCTAATTCACCCCTCCACTTT. Its translation: CASSSNRQGTANSPLHF.

The chain combines TRBV7-6 with TRBJ1-1; 10 bases fit TRBD1. The CDR3 sequence is 14 residues long. The V and J ends lost 0 bases and 7 bases, in that order; junction bases with no gene match: 2. Germline V gene lookup returns CDR1 SGHVS and CDR2 FNYEAQ. The CDR3: CASSLAGQGNEAFF. DNA of the CDR3: TGTGCCAGCAGCTTAGCGGGACAGGGGAATGAAGCTTTCTTT.

This clone was detected only a few times. The J gene is TRBJ2-7, the V gene TRBV5-6, with a tentative D call TRBD1 (6 bases). V gave up 4 bases and J gave up 2 bases, with 13 bases separating them. The CDR3 sequence is 14 residues long. Per the germline V gene, CDR1 is SGHDT and CDR2 is YYEEEE. CDR3 sequence: CASSPVGTTYEQYF. For the CDR3, the DNA is TGTGCCAGCAGCCCCGTTGGGACAACCTACGAGCAGTACTTC.

This clone was seen a handful of times. DNA of the CDR3: TGCGCCAGCGGGTTCCGACTAGCGGGAGGGTCAGATACGCAGTATTTT. Protein sequence: CASGFRLAGGSDTQYF. The chain couples TRBV5-1 to TRBJ2-3; 14 positions agree with TRBD2. V dropped 7 bases and J dropped 4; count of bases not matched to a gene: 8. From germline, CDR1 is SGHRS and CDR2 YFSETQ. The CDR3 contains 16 residues.

This clone was counted a single time. The chain employs TRBV7-2 and TRBJ1-6, with 7 bases lining up with TRBD1. CDR1 and CDR2 (germline): SGHTA, FQGNSA. The length of the CDR3 is 16 residues. Trimming at V came to 3 bases and at J to 10 bases, leaving 12 bases not matched to a gene. The CDR3 is CASSLMLNRGGSPLHF. CDR3 nucleotides: TGTGCCAGCAGCTTGATGTTAAACAGGGGTGGATCACCCCTCCACTTT.

This clone has a single count. DNA for the CDR3: TGTGCCACCAGCAGCGGTCCGGGACAGGGGGAAGAGACCCAGTACTTC. Its translation is CATSSGPGQGEETQYF. The J gene is TRBJ2-5, the V gene TRBV15; the match to TRBD1 covers 11 bases. CDR3 length equals 16 residues. Germline V gene sequence: CDR1 LNHNV, CDR2 YYDKDF (reference sequence). The V segment lost 3 bases and the J segment 3 bases; nucleotides outside the gene matches: 6.

J is TRBJ1-1 and V is TRBV27; 9 nucleotides line up with TRBD1. Germline CDR1 MNHEY, CDR2 SMNVEV (reference sequence). The CDR3 loop spans 15 amino acids. V shed 7 bases, J shed 4 bases, and the junction held 10 bases outside the gene matches. CDR3 protein: CASIPGTGIFTEAFF. CDR3 nucleotides: TGTGCCAGCATCCCCGGGACAGGGATTTTCACTGAAGCTTTCTTT.

This chain uses TRBV6-5 with TRBJ1-1; TRBD1 matches 8 bases. Per the germline V gene, CDR1 is MNHEY and CDR2 is SVGAGI. The CDR3 sequence is 14 residues long. Losses at the gene ends were 6 bases for V and 4 bases for J; bases not matched to a gene: 7. In DNA form, the CDR3 reads TGTGCCAGCAGCAGGGGGCAGGCGCTCACTGAAGCTTTCTTT. It is translated as CASSRGQALTEAFF.

The J gene is TRBJ2-1, the V gene TRBV9, with 8 bases that match TRBD2. With 0 bases clipped from V and 7 bases from J, the junction kept 3 bases outside the gene matches. Per the germline V gene, CDR1 is SGDLS and CDR2 is YYNGEE. This CDR3 has 14 amino acids. The CDR3 spells CASSVAVAGNEQFF. For the CDR3, the DNA is TGTGCCAGCAGCGTAGCGGTAGCGGGAAATGAGCAGTTCTTC.

The chain employs TRBV18 and TRBJ2-3; D not resolved. V lost 8 bases, J lost 0 bases, and 9 bases lay in between. The V gene's germline CDR1 is KGHSH and CDR2 LQKENI. The CDR3 has 13 amino acids. This CDR3 is CASGPGSTDTQYF. The CDR3 coding sequence is TGTGCCAGCGGCCCAGGAAGCACAGATACGCAGTATTTT.

The V gene is TRBV6-2 or TRBV6-3, the J gene TRBJ2-7; 11 nucleotides align to TRBD2. Germline loops: CDR1 MNHEY, CDR2 SVGEGT. The CDR3 consists of 16 residues. J lost 4 bases, V lost 0 bases, and 5 bases had no gene match. The CDR3: CASSYSSLAGGYEQYV. The CDR3 DNA follows: TGTGCCAGCAGTTACTCGAGTCTAGCGGGGGGTTACGAGCAGTACGTC.

The chain carries TRBV7-9 and TRBJ1-1; possibly TRBD1 for D (5 bases). With 3 bases removed from V and 4 bases from J, the gap between germline ends came to 12 bases. From germline, CDR1 is SEHNR and CDR2 FQNEAQ (reference sequence). The CDR3 length is 14 residues. The DNA for the CDR3 is TGTGCCAGCAGCTTTAGGGGTGTGGGCACTGAAGCTTTCTTT. As protein: CASSFRGVGTEAFF.

This clone was seen just once. The chain employs TRBV7-8 and TRBJ1-2; 9 positions match TRBD1. The junction had 17 bases not matched to a gene; V was cut back by 3 bases and J by 3 bases. Germline V gene lookup returns CDR1 SGHVS and CDR2 FQNEAQ. The CDR3 is 19 amino acids. The CDR3 nucleotides read TGTGCCAGCAGCTTGGTAGGACGGGGACAGGGATCACATTACTATGGCTACACCTTC. As protein: CASSLVGRGQGSHYYGYTF.